This TCR beta chain is from a study of control samples from healthy donors and cancer patients. Germline CDR1 SGHTA, CDR2 FQGNSA. V lost 8 bases and J lost 0, with 16 bases in between. The length of the CDR3 is 15 residues. Assay: immunoSEQ multiplex PCR; the TCRdb copy retains only in-frame clones and omits some. This listing includes fewer than 250,000 clones. This receptor was taken from a woman between 25 and 40 years old in good health. The chain has TRBV7-2 and TRBJ1-1; weak D call: TRBD1 (5 bases). Sequenced sample: blood. The CDR3 nucleotides are TGTGCCAGCGCCCTGGGGGGACCCTTGAACACTGAAGCTTTCTTT. It codes for CASALGGPLNTEAFF.